This entry is about one TCR beta chain. Assay: immunoSEQ multiplex PCR; the TCRdb copy retains only in-frame clones and omits some. The repertoire holds roughly 30,000 clones, with around 92% as singletons. This record comes from a study of T cells in localized non-small cell lung cancer. The CDR3 has 18 amino acids. After removal of 1 base from V and 3 bases from J, the junction contained 8 bases not matched to a gene. Germline CDR1 is SGHAT and CDR2 is FQNNGV. This TCR derives from a woman aged 35-75 years with stage III lung adenocarcinoma. Sequences were derived from peripheral blood mononuclear cells, sampled before any cancer treatment. The rearrangement links TRBV11-2 to TRBJ2-1; 11 bases map to TRBD2. The CDR3 DNA is TGTGCCAGCAGCTTAGGGACTAGCGGGCTCGATTACTACAATGAGCAGTTCTTC. This sequence encodes CASSLGTSGLDYYNEQFF.